This T cell receptor (beta chain) comes out of a study of T cell repertoires in cytomegalovirus infection. Whole-study context: Signatures in public TCR beta sequences pointed to both CMV infection and matching HLA type.

Using its own MiXCR run on the reads, TCRdb lists one record per CDR3 protein. The sample consists of some 280,000 distinct CDR3 sequences, approximately 15% of them appearing once. This clonotype appeared a single time. Germline CDR1 reads DFQATT; CDR2 reads SNEGSKA (reference sequence). The ends were cut back, 5 bases at V and 5 bases at J, with 12 bases in the middle. This CDR3 has 12 residues. The sequencing sample was made of PBMCs. This chain connects TRBV20-1 to TRBJ1-2, with a possible D match to TRBD1 (5 bases). This TCR was sampled from a human donor in good health (CMV status not recorded). Some clones in this sample may be carry-over from other donors' samples. As DNA, the CDR3 is TGCAGTGCTCCCTGGGCAGGGTATGGCTACACCTTC. Amino acids: CSAPWAGYGYTF.